This TCR beta chain was captured in a study of CD8 T cells in Susac syndrome. Sequencing of TCR beta was carried out in blood CD8+ and CD4+ T cells. An input of roughly 0.5 to 1 ug of RNA was subjected to reverse transcription using random hexamers. TCRdb called the immunoSEQ multiplex PCR reads again in MiXCR, with one record for every CDR3 protein. This table holds about 83,000 distinct CDR3 sequences, 85% to 95% found once. Germline-derived CDR1 and CDR2 are SGDLS and YYNGEE. This CDR3 spans 14 amino acids. The V gene lost 4 bases and the J gene lost 4 bases, with 14 bases spanning the gap. The chain is built from TRBV9 and TRBJ1-1, with D possibly matching TRBD1 (6 bases). This clonotype was obtained from a human donor with Susac syndrome. Sequenced: CD8+ T cells from PBMCs. Here the CDR3 reads CASSPPGGRTEAFF. Written as DNA, the CDR3 is TGTGCCAGCAGCCCACCGGGGGGCCGCACTGAAGCTTTCTTT.